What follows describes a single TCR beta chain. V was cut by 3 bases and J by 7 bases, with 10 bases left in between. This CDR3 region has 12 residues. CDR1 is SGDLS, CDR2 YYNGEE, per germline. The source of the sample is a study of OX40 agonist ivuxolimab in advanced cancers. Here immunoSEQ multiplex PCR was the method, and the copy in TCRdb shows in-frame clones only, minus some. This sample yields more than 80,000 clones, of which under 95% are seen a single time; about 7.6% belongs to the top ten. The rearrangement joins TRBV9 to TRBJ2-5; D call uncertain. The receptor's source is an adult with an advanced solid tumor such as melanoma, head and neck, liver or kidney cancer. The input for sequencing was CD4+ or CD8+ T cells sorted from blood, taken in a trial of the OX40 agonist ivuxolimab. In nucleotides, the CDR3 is TGTGCCAGCAGCGGATCTGGGGTGACCCAGTACTTC. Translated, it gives CASSGSGVTQYF.